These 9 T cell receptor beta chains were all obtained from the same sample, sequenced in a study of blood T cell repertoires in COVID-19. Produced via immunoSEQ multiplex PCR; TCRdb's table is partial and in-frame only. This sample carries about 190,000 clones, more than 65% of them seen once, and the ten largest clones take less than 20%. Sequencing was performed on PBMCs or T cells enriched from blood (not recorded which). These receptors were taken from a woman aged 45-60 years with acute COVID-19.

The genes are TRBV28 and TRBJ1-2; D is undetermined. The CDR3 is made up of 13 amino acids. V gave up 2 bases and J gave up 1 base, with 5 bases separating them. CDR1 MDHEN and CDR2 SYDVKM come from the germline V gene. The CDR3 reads CASSLSINYGYTF. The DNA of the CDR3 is TGTGCCAGCAGTTTAAGCATTAACTATGGCTACACCTTC.

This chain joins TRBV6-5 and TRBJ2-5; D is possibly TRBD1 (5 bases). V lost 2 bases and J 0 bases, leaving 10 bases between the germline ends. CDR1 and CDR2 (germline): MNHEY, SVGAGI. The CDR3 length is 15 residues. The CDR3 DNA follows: TGTGCCAGCAGTTACCTGAGGACAAACCAAGAGACCCAGTACTTC. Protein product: CASSYLRTNQETQYF.

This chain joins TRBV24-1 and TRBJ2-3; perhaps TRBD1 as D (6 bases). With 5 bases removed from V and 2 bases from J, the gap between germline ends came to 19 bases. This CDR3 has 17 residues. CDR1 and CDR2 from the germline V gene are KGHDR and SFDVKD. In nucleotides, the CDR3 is TGTGCCACCAGTGCCGCGACAGGTTCGTCGCTCACAGATACGCAGTATTTT. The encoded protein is CATSAATGSSLTDTQYF.

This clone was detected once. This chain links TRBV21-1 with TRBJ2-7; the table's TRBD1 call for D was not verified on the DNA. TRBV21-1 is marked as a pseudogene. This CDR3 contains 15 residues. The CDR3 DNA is TGTGCCAGCAGCAAAGTGAGGTCAGGGGGCCACGAGCAGTACGTC. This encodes CASSKVRSGGHEQYV.

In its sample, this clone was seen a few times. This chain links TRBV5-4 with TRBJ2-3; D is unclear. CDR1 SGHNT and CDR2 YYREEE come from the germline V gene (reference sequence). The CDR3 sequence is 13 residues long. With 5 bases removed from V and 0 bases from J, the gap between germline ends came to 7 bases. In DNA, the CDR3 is TGTGCCAGCAGTCCCCTGAGCACAGATACGCAGTATTTT. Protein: CASSPLSTDTQYF.

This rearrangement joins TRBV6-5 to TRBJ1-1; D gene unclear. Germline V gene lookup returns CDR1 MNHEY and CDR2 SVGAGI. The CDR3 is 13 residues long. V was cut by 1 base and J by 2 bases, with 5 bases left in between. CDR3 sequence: CASSYFPNTEAFF. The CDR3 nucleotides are TGTGCCAGCAGTTACTTCCCTAACACTGAAGCTTTCTTT.

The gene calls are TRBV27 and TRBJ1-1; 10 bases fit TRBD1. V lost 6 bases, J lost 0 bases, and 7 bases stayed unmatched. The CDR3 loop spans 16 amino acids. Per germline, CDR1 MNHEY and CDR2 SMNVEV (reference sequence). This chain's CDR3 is CASRITGQGVNTEAFF. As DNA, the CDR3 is TGTGCCAGCAGGATAACCGGACAGGGGGTGAACACTGAAGCTTTCTTT.

The CDR3, as DNA: TGTGCCAGCACCACCGGGATACCCTACAATGAGCAGTTCTTC. Translating gives CASTTGIPYNEQFF. This chain uses TRBV6-5 with TRBJ2-1; maybe TRBD2 (5 bases). Deletions cut 7 bases from V and 2 bases from J, with 12 bases between. In germline, CDR1 is MNHEY, CDR2 SVGAGI. The length of the CDR3 is 14 residues.

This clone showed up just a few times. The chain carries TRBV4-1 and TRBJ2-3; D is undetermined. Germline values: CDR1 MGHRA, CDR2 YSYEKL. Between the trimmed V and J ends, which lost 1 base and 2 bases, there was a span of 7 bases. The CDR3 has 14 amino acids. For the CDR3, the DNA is TGCGCCAGCAGCCAAGCTAGTAACACAGATACGCAGTATTTT. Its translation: CASSQASNTDTQYF.